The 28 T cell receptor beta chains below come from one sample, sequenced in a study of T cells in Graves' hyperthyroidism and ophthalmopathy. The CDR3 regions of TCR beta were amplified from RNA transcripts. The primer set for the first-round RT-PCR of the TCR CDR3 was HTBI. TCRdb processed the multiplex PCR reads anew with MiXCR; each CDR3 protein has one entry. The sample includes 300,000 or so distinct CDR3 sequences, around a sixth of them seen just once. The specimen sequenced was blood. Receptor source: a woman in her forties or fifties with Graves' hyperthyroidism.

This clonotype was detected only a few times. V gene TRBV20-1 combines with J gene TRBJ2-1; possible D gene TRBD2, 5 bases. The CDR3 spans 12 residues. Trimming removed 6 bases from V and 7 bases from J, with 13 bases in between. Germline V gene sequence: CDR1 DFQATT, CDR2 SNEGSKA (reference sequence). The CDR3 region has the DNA TGCAGTGCCCAGAGGTTAGCGAATGAGCAGTTCTTC. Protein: CSAQRLANEQFF.

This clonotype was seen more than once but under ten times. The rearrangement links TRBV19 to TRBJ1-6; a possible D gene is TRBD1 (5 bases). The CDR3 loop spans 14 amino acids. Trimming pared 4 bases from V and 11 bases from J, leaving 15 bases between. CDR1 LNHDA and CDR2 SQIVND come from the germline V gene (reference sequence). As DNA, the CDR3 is TGTGCCAGTAGTACTCCCGGGACCCAGCCACCCCTCCACTTT. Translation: CASSTPGTQPPLHF.

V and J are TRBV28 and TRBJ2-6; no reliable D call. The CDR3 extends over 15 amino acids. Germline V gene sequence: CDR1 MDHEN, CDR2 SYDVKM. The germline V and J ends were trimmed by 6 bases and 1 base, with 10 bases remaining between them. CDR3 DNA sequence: TGTGCCAGCAGCAGAAGGGTATCTGGGGCCAACGTCCTGACTTTC. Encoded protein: CASSRRVSGANVLTF.

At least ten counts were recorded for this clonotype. The CDR3 region has the DNA TGTGCCAGCAGGCGAGGGGGCCAGATCCCCTCCTCCGACGAGCAGTACGTC. Its translation: CASRRGGQIPSSDEQYV. V is TRBV12-3 or TRBV12-4 and J is TRBJ2-7, with 7 bases matching TRBD1. The CDR3 length is 17 residues.

The DNA for the CDR3 is TGTGCCAGCAGCTATGGGTCCATTGGGAATTCACCCCTCCACTTT. Translation: CASSYGSIGNSPLHF. This rearrangement joins TRBV13 to TRBJ1-6; D is ambiguous. This CDR3 is 15 amino acids long. CDR1 and CDR2 (germline): PRHDT, FYEKMQ (reference sequence). Trimming took off 4 bases at V and 7 bases at J, with 14 bases between the two ends.

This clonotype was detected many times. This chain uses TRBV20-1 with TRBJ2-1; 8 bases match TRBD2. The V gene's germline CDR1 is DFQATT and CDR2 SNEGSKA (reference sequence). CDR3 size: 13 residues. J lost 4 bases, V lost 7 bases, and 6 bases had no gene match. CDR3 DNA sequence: TGCAGTGTCGGGAGGGCCAGTTACAATGAGCAGTTCTTC. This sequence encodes CSVGRASYNEQFF.

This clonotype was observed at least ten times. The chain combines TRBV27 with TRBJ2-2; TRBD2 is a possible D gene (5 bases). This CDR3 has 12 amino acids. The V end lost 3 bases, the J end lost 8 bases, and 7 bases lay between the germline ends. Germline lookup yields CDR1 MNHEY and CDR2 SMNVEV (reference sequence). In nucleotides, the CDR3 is TGTGCCAGCAGTTTCCCGGGAGGGGAGCTGTTTTTT. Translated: CASSFPGGELFF.

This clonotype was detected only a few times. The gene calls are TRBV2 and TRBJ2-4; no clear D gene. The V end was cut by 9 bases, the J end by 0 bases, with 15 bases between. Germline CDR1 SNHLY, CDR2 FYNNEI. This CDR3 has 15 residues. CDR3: CASLRFTLAKNIQYF. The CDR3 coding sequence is TGTGCCAGTCTTAGGTTCACACTAGCCAAAAACATTCAGTACTTC.

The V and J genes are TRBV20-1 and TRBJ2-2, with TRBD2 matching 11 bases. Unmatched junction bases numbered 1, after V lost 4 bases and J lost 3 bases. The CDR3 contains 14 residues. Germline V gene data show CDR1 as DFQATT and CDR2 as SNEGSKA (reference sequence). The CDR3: CSAISGRDTGELFF. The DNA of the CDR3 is TGCAGTGCTATTAGCGGGAGGGACACCGGGGAGCTGTTTTTT.

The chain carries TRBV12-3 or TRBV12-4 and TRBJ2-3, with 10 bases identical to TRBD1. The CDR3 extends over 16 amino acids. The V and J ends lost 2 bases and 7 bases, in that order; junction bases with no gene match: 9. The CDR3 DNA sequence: TGTGCCAGCAGTTTATGGACGGACAGGGGGATGAATACGCAGTATTTT. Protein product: CASSLWTDRGMNTQYF.

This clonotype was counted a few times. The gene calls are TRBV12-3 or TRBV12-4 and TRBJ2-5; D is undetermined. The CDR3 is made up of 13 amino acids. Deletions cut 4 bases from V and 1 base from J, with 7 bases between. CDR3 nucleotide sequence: TGTGCCAGCAGTTCAAGGGCCCAAGAGACCCAGTACTTC. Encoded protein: CASSSRAQETQYF.

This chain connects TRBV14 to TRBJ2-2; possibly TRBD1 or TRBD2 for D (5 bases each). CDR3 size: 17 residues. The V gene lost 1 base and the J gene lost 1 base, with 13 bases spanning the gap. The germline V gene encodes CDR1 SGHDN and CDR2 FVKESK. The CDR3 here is CASSQALGPWNTGELFF. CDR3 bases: TGTGCCAGCAGCCAAGCCCTGGGACCCTGGAACACCGGGGAGCTGTTTTTT. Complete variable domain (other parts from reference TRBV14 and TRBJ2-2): EAGVTQFPSHSVIEKGQTVTLRCDPISGHDNLYWYRRVMGKEIKFLLHFVKESKQDESGMPNNRFLAERTGGTYSTLKVQPAELEDSGVYFCASSQALGPWNTGELFFGEGSRLTVL.

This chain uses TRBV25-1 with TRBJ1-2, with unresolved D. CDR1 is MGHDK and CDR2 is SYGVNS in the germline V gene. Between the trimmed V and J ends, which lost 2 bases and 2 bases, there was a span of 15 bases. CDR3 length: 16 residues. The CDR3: CASSEGGQGPNYGYTF. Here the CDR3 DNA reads TGTGCCAGCAGTGAAGGTGGCCAAGGGCCAAACTATGGCTACACCTTC.

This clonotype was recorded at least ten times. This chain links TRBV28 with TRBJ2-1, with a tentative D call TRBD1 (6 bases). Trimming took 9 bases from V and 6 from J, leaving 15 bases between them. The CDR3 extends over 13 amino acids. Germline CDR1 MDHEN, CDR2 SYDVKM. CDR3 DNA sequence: TGTGCCAGTACCGGGACACCGATCAATGAGCAGTTCTTC. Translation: CASTGTPINEQFF.

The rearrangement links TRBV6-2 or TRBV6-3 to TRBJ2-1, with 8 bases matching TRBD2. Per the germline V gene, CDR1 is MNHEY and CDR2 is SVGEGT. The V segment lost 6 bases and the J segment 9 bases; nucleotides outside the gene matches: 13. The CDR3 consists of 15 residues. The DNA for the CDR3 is TGTGCCAGCAGCCGCCCGGGACTAGTGGGGGGTGAGCAGTTCTTC. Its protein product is CASSRPGLVGGEQFF.

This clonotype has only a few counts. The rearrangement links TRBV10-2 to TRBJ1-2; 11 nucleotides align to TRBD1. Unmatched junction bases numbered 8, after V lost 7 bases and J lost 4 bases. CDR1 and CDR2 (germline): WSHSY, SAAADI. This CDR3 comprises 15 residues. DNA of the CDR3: TGCGCCAGCATAGGATGGACAGGGGGCGTCTATGGCTACACCTTC. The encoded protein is CASIGWTGGVYGYTF.

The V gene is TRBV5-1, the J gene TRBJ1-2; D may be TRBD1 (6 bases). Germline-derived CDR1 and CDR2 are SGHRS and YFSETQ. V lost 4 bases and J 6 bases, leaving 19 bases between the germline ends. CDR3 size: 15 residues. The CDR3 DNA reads TGCGCCAGCAGCCAAGGGGGGGGCGCGACTGATGGCTACACCTTC. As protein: CASSQGGGATDGYTF. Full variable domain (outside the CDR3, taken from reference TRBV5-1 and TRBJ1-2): KAGVTQTPRYLIKTRGQQVTLSCSPISGHRSVSWYQQTPGQGLQFLFEYFSETQRNKGNFPGRFSGRQFSNSRSEMNVSTLELGDSALYLCASSQGGGATDGYTFGSGTRLTVV.

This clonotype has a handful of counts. The CDR3 here is CASSPQDFDHEQFF. CDR3 DNA: TGTGCCAGCAGCCCTCAGGATTTCGACCATGAGCAGTTCTTC. The gene calls are TRBV12-3 or TRBV12-4 and TRBJ2-1; D is unresolved. With 6 bases removed from V and 8 bases from J, the gap between germline ends came to 17 bases. The CDR3 has 14 residues.

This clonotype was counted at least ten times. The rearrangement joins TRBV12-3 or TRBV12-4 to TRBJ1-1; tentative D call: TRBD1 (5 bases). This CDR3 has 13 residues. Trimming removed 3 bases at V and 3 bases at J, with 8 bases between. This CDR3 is CASSFGRDTEAFF. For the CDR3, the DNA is TGTGCCAGCAGTTTCGGCAGGGACACTGAAGCTTTCTTT.

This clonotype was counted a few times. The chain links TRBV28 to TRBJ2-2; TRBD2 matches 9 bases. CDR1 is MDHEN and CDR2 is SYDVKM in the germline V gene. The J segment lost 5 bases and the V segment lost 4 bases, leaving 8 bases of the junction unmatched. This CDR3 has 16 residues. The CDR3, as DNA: TGTGCCAGCAGTTCCCCCCTAGCGGGAAATACCGGGGAGCTGTTTTTT. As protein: CASSSPLAGNTGELFF.

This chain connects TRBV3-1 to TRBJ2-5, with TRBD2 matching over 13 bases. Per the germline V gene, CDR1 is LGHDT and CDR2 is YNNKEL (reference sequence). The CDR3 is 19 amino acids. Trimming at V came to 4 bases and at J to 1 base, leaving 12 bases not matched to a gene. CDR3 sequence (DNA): TGTGCCAGCAGCCGCCCCGGACTAGCGGGGGATCACCCCCAAGAGACCCAGTACTTC. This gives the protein CASSRPGLAGDHPQETQYF.

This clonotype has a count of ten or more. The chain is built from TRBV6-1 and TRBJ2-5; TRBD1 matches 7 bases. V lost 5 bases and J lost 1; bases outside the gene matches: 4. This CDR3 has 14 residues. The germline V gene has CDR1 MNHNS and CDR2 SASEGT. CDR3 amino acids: CASSPWDSQETQYF. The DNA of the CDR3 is TGTGCCAGCAGTCCTTGGGACAGCCAAGAGACCCAGTACTTC.

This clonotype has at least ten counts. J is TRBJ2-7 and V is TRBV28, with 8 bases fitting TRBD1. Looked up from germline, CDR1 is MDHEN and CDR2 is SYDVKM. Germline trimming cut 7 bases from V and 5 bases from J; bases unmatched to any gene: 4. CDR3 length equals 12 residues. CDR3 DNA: TGTGCCAGCATAGGACAGGGTCACGAGCAGTACTTC. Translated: CASIGQGHEQYF.

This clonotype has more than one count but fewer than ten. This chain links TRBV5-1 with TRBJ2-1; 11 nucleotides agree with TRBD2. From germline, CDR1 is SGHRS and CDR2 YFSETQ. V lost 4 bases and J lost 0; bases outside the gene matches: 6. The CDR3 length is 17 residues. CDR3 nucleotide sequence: TGCGCCAGCAGCCTAGCGGGAGGCCGCAACTCCTACAATGAGCAGTTCTTC. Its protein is CASSLAGGRNSYNEQFF.

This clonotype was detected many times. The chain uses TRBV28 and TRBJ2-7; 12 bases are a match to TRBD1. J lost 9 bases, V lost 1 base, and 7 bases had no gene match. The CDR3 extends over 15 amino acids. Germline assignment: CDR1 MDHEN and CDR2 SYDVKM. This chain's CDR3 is CASSLLGQGAQGQYF. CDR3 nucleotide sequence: TGTGCCAGCAGTTTATTGGGACAGGGGGCTCAGGGGCAGTACTTC.

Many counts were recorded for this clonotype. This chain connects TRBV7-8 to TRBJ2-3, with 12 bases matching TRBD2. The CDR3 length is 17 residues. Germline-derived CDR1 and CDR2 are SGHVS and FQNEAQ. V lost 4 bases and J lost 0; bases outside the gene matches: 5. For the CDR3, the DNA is TGTGCCAGCAGCTCCGGGACTAGCGGGCCTAGCACAGATACGCAGTATTTT. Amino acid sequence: CASSSGTSGPSTDTQYF.

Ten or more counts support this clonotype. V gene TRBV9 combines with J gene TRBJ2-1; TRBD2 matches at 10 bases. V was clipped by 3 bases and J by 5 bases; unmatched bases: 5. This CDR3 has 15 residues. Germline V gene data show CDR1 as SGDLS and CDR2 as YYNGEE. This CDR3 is CASSGAGGGDNEQFF. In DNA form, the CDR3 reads TGTGCCAGCAGCGGAGCGGGAGGGGGGGACAATGAGCAGTTCTTC.

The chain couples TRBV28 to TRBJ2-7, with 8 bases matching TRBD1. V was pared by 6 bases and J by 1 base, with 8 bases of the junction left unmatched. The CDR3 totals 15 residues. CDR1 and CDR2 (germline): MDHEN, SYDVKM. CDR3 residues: CASSFAGQASYEQYF. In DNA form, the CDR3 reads TGTGCCAGCAGCTTCGCGGGACAGGCGTCCTACGAGCAGTACTTC.